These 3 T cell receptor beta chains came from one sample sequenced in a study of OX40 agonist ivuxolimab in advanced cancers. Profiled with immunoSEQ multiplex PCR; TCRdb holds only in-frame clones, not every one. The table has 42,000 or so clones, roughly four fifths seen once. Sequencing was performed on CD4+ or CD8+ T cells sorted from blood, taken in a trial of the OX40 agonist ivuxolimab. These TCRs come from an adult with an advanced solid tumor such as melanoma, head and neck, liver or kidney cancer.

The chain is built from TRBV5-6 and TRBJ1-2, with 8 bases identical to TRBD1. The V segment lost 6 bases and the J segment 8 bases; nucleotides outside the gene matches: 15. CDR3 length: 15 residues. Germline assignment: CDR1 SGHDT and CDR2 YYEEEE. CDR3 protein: CASNRPGGEDVGYTF. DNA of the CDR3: TGTGCCAGCAACCGGCCAGGGGGCGAGGATGTGGGCTACACCTTC.

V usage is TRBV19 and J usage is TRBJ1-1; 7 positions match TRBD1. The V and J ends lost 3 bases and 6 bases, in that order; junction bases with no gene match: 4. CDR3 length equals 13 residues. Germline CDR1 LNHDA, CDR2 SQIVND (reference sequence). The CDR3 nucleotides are TGTGCCAGTAGTATTACAGGGGTTGCTGAAGCTTTCTTT. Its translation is CASSITGVAEAFF.

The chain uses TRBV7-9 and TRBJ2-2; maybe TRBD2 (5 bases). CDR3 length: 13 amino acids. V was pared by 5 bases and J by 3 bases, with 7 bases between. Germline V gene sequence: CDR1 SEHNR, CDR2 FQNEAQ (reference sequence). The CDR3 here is CASSAGDTGELFF. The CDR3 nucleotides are TGTGCCAGCAGCGCCGGGGACACCGGGGAGCTGTTTTTT.